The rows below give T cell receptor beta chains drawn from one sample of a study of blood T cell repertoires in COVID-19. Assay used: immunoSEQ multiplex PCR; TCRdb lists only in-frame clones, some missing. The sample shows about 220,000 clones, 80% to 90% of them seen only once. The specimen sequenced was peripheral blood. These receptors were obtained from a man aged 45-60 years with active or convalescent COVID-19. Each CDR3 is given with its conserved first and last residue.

CASSLGQREDSNQPQHF	TRBV7-6	TRBJ1-5
CASSERGTGNGYTF	TRBV10-2	TRBJ1-2
CASSLGGQTYGYTF	TRBV27	TRBJ1-2
CASSFNGAGLNQPQHF	TRBV28	TRBJ1-5
CASSLQPRGAVETQYF	TRBV5-1	TRBJ2-5
CASSYSGPGLFF	TRBV6-2/TRBV6-3	TRBJ2-2
CASSLAGTGVQETQYF	TRBV5-1	TRBJ2-5
CASSSPEGGASTDTQYF	TRBV7-2	TRBJ2-3
CVRSLERGQLNLYGYTF	TRBV7-5	TRBJ1-2
CASSLGRQGGSPLHF	TRBV7-9	TRBJ1-6
CASSEGRTSGSGETQYF	TRBV9	TRBJ2-5
CASSQGRTEAFF	TRBV18	TRBJ1-1
CASRAGTGYWDGYTF	TRBV27	TRBJ1-2
CASSLVPSSGRAPGELFF	TRBV27	TRBJ2-2
CASSLDPAGNYGYTF	TRBV5-6	TRBJ1-2
CASKSRGSTDTQYF	TRBV2	TRBJ2-3
CASSYTQGQYNEQFF	TRBV7-2	TRBJ2-1
CASSTRDLANEKLFF	TRBV28	TRBJ1-4
CASSEVSSSPLHF	TRBV25-1	TRBJ1-6
CASSLAGPTGNYGYTF	TRBV5-1	TRBJ1-2
CATSDPREGLGEQYF	TRBV24-1	TRBJ2-7
CASNVDRANTEAFF	TRBV6-5	TRBJ1-1
CASSLDGTGNGYTF	TRBV5-1	TRBJ1-2
CASTEVSGDSPLHF	TRBV28	TRBJ1-6